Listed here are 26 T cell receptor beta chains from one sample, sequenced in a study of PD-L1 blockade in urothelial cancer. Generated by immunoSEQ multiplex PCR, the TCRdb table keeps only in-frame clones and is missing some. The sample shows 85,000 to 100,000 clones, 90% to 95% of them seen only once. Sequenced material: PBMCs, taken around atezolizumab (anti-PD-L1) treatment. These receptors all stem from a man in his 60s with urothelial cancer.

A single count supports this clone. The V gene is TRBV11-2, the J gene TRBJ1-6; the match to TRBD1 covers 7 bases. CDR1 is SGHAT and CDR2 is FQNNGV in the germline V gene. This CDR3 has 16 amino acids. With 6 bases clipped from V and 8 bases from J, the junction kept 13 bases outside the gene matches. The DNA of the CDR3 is TGTGCCAGCAGAAGTGTATACAGGGGATTGGATTCACCCCTCCACTTT. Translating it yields CASRSVYRGLDSPLHF.

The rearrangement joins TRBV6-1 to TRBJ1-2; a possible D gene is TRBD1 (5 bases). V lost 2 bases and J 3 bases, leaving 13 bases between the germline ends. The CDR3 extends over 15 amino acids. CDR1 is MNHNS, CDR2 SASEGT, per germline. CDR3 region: CASSESGNRYYGYTF. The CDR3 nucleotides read TGTGCCAGCAGTGAATCGGGTAACAGGTACTATGGCTACACCTTC.

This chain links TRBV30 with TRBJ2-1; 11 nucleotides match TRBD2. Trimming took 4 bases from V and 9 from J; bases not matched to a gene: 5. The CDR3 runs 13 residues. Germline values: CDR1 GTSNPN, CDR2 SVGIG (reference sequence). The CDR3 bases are TGTGCCTGGACCCTAGCGGGGGGCCTTGAGCAGTTCTTC. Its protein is CAWTLAGGLEQFF.

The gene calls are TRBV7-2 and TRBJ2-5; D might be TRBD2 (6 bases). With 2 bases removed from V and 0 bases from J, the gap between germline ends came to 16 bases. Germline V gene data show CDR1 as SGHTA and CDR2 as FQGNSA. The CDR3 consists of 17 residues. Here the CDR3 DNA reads TGTGCCAGCAGCTTACGCGGGACCCAATGGTACCAAGAGACCCAGTACTTC. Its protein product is CASSLRGTQWYQETQYF.

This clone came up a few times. The CDR3 here is CSAVGLHEQYF. The CDR3 DNA follows: TGCAGTGCCGTGGGCCTTCACGAGCAGTACTTC. This chain connects TRBV20-1 to TRBJ2-7; D is unclear. V lost 6 bases, J lost 5 bases, and 11 bases lay in between. Germline V gives CDR1 DFQATT, CDR2 SNEGSKA (reference sequence). This CDR3 comprises 11 residues.

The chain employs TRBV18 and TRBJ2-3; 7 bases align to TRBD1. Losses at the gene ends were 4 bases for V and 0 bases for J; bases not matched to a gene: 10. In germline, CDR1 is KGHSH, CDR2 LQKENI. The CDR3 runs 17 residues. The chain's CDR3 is CASSLGTASISTDTQYF. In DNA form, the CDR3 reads TGTGCCAGCTCACTAGGGACAGCATCTATTAGCACAGATACGCAGTATTTT.

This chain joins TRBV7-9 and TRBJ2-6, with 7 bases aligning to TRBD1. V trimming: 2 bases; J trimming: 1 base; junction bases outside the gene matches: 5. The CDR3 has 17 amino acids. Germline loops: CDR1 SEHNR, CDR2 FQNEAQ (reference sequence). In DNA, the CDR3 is TGTGCCAGCAGCTTATTAGGGGGCGGGTCTGGGGCCAACGTCCTGACTTTC. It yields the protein CASSLLGGGSGANVLTF.

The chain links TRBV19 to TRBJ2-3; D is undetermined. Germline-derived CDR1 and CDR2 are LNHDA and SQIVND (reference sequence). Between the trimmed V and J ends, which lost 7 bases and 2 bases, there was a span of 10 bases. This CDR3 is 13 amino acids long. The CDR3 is CASMGPLTDTQYF. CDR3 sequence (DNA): TGTGCCAGTATGGGCCCCCTCACAGATACGCAGTATTTT.

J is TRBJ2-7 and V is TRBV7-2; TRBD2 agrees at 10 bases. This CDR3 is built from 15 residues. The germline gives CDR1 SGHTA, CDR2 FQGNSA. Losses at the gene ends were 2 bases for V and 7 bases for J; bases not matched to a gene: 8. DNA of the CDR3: TGTGCCAGCAGCTTACGAGCGGGAGGGCCGCAGGAGCAGTACTTC. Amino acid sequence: CASSLRAGGPQEQYF. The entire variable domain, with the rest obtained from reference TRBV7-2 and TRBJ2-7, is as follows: GAGVSQSPSNKVTEKGKDVELRCDPISGHTALYWYRQSLGQGLEFLIYFQGNSAPDKSGLPSDRFSAERTGGSVSTLTIQRTQQEDSAVYLCASSLRAGGPQEQYFGPGTRLTVT.

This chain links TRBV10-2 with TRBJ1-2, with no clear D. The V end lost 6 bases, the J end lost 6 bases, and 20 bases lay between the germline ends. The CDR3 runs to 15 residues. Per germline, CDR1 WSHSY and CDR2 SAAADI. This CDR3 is CASSPTGEGRNGYTF. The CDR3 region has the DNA TGCGCCAGCAGCCCCACTGGGGAGGGTAGGAATGGCTACACCTTC.

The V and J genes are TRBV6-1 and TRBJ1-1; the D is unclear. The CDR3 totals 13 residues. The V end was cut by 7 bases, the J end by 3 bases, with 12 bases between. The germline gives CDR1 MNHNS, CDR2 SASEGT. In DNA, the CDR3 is TGTGCCAGCACCCCGAGGCTCTACACTGAAGCTTTCTTT. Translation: CASTPRLYTEAFF.

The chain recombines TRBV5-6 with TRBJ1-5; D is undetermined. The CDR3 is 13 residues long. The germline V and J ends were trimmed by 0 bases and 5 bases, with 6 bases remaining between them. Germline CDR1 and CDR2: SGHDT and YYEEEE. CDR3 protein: CASSLGRYQPQHF. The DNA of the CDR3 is TGTGCCAGCAGCTTGGGGCGGTATCAGCCCCAGCATTTT.

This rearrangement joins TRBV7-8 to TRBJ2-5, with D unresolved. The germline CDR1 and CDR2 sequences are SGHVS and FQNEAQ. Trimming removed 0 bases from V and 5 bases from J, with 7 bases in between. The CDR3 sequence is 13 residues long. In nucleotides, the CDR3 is TGTGCCAGCAGCTTAGCCCGCCGGGAGACCCAGTACTTC. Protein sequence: CASSLARRETQYF.

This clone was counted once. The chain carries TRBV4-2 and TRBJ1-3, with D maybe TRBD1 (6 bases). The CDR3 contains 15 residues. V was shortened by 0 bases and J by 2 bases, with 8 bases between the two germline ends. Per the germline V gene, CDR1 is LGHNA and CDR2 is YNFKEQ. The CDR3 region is CASSQEHRAGNTIYF. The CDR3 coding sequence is TGTGCCAGCAGCCAAGAGCACAGGGCTGGAAACACCATATATTTT.

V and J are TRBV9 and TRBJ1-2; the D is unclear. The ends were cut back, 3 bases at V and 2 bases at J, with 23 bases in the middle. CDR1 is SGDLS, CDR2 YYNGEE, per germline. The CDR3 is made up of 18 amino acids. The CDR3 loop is CASSADPRPGLSNYGYTF. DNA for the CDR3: TGTGCCAGCAGCGCTGACCCCCGGCCAGGACTATCAAACTATGGCTACACCTTC.

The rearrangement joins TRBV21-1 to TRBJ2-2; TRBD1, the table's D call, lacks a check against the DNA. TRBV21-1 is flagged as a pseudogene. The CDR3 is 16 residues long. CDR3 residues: CASSTVDRLNTGELFF. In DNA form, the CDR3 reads TGTGCCAGCAGCACAGTGGACAGACTTAACACCGGGGAGCTGTTTTTT.

This CDR3 is CASSFIGVSYGYTF. DNA of the CDR3: TGTGCCAGCAGTTTCATCGGGGTGAGCTATGGCTACACCTTC. This rearrangement joins TRBV28 to TRBJ1-2; D remains unclear. The CDR3 has 14 residues. V lost 3 bases and J 4 bases, leaving 12 bases between the germline ends. Germline V gene sequence: CDR1 MDHEN, CDR2 SYDVKM.

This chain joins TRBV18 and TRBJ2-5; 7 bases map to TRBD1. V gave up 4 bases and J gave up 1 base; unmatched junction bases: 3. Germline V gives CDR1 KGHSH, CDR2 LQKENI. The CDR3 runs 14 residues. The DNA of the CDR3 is TGTGCCAGCTCACTTAGGGACAGCCAAGAGACCCAGTACTTC. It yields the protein CASSLRDSQETQYF.

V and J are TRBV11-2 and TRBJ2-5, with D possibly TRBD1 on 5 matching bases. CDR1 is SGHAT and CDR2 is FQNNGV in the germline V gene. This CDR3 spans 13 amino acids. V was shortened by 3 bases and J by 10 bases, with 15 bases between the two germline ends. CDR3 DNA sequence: TGTGCCAGCAGCTTTGGGGCCTATGGGAACCAGTACTTC. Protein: CASSFGAYGNQYF.

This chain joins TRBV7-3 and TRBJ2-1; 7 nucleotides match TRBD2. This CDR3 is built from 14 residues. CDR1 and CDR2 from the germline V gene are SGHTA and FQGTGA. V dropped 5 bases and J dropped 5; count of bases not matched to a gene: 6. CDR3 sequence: CASSKSGLNNEQFF. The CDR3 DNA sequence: TGTGCCAGCAGCAAGTCGGGACTAAACAATGAGCAGTTCTTC.

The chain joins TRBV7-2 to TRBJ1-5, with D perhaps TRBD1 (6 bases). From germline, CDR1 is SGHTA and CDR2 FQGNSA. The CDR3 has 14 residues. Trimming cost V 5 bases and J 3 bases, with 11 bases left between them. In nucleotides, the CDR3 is TGTGCCAGCAGCACTACAGGGTACAATCAGCCCCAGCATTTT. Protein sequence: CASSTTGYNQPQHF.

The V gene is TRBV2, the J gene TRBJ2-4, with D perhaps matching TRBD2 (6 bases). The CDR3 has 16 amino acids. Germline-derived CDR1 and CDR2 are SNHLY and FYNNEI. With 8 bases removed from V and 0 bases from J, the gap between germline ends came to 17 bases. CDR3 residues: CASGLGGTLAKNIQYF. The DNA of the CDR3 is TGTGCCAGCGGACTTGGAGGGACTCTAGCCAAAAACATTCAGTACTTC.

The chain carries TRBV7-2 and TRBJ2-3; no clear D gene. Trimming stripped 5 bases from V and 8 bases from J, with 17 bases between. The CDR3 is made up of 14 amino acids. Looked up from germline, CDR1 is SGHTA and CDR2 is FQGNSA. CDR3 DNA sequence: TGTGCCAGCAGCCTCCGACTTGGGTATGGTACGCAGTATTTT. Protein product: CASSLRLGYGTQYF.

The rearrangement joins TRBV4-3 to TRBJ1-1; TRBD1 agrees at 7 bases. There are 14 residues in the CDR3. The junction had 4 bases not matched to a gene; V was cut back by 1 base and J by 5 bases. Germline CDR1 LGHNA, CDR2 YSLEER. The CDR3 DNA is TGCGCCAGCAGCCAAGTGGAGGGGGCGACTGAAGCTTTCTTT. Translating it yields CASSQVEGATEAFF.

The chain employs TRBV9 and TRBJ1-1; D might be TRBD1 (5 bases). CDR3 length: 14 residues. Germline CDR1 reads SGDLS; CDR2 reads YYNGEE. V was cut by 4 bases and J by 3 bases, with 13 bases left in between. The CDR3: CASSREGMDTEAFF. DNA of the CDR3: TGTGCCAGCAGCCGGGAGGGGATGGACACTGAAGCTTTCTTT.

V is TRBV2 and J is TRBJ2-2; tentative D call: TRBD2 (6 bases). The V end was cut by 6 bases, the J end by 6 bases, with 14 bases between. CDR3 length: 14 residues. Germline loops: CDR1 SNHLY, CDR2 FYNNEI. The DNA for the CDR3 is TGTGCCAGCAGCGCACACGGAGGGTCCGGGGAGCTGTTTTTT. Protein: CASSAHGGSGELFF. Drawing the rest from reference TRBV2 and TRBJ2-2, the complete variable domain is EPEVTQTPSHQVTQMGQEVILRCVPISNHLYFYWYRQILGQKVEFLVSFYNNEISEKSEIFDDQFSVERPDGSNFTLKIRSTKLEDSAMYFCASSAHGGSGELFFGEGSRLTVL.